The rows below give T cell receptor beta chains drawn from one sample of a study of OX40 agonist ivuxolimab in advanced cancers. Profiled with immunoSEQ multiplex PCR; TCRdb holds only in-frame clones, not every one. The sample has approximately 49,000 clones, 85% seen once. The sequencing used CD4+ or CD8+ T cells sorted from blood, collected in a trial of the OX40 agonist ivuxolimab. These TCRs come from an adult with an advanced solid tumor such as melanoma, head and neck, liver or kidney cancer. The CDR3 runs from the conserved cysteine through the conserved F or W. A D gene is named only where the DNA matches it firmly. The size field is filled for only some rows; it gives once, few, many or a size class.

J gene	V gene	D gene	clone size	CDR3 DNA	CDR3 protein
TRBJ2-7	TRBV27	TRBD1	few	TGTGCCAGCAGTGCCGGACAGGGATATCACGAGCAGTACTTC	CASSAGQGYHEQYF
TRBJ2-1	TRBV10-2	-	-	TGCGCCAGCAGTGCAGCGCCCAATGAGCAGTTCTTC	CASSAAPNEQFF
TRBJ2-1	TRBV4-1	-	-	TGCGCCAGCAGCCAAGTGGGGGGCGAATACAATGAGCAGTTCTTC	CASSQVGGEYNEQFF
TRBJ2-1	TRBV19	TRBD1	-	TGTGCCAGTAGTATATGGACAGGAGGTCACAATGAGCAGTTCTTC	CASSIWTGGHNEQFF
TRBJ2-1	TRBV5-6	TRBD1	-	TGTGCCAGCAGCCTGGGGACAGCCTACAATGAGCAGTTCTTC	CASSLGTAYNEQFF
TRBJ2-3	TRBV4-1	TRBD1	-	TGCGCCAGCAGCCAAGTACAGGGGGCGGAGACAGATACGCAGTATTTT	CASSQVQGAETDTQYF
TRBJ1-4	TRBV7-9	TRBD1	-	TGTGCCAGCAGCTTGTCAGGGGGAGCAACTAATGAAAAACTGTTTTTT	CASSLSGGATNEKLFF
TRBJ2-1	TRBV6-5	TRBD2	-	TGTGCCACCCGGGGGGGACTCATGACCTACAATGAGCAGTTCTTC	CATRGGLMTYNEQFF
TRBJ1-2	TRBV19	-	-	TGTGCCAGTAGTATGGGAGGGTTGGGCTACACCTTC	CASSMGGLGYTF
TRBJ2-5	TRBV9	-	-	TGTGCCAGCAGCCTCCGTAATAATTCGACGGAACAAGAGACCCAGTACTTC	CASSLRNNSTEQETQYF
TRBJ1-1	TRBV5-1	-	-	TGCGCCAGCAGCTTGGGGACGGGACCCACTGAAGCTTTCTTT	CASSLGTGPTEAFF
TRBJ2-7	TRBV7-2	TRBD2	once	TGTGCCAGCAGCTTAGGTAGCGGGGGGGTGTCCTACGAGCAGTACTTC	CASSLGSGGVSYEQYF
TRBJ2-7	TRBV27	-	-	TGTGCCAGCAGTCCAGGGAACTACGAGCAGTACTTC	CASSPGNYEQYF
TRBJ2-3	TRBV18	-	-	TGTGCCAGCTGGTCATCTGCCAGCACAGATACGCAGTATTTT	CASWSSASTDTQYF
TRBJ2-7	TRBV11-3	-	-	TGTGCCAGCAGCTCAGGACAGACCTACGAGCAGTACTTC	CASSSGQTYEQYF
TRBJ1-2	TRBV4-1	-	-	TGCGCCAGCAGCCGAGTGGGCGCTCCATTCTATGGCTACACCTTC	CASSRVGAPFYGYTF